What follows describes a single T cell receptor beta chain. No antigen is known for it. This sample is part of a study of OX40 agonist ivuxolimab in advanced cancers. About the study: Three individuals attained partial responses, comprising one hepatocellular carcinoma case and two cutaneous melanoma cases.

Germline values: CDR1 SNHLY, CDR2 FYNNEI. V lost 6 bases and J lost 1, with 6 bases in between. This CDR3 is 12 amino acids long. Profiled with immunoSEQ multiplex PCR; TCRdb holds only in-frame clones, not every one. The table lists about 30,000 clones, about 83% of them singletons. General observations from the study: Averaging showed that CD8+ T cells had more expanded clones than CD4+ did.

Autoimmune disease history or systemic immunosuppression led to patients being barred. The J gene is TRBJ1-1, the V gene TRBV2; no clear D. This sequence originates from an adult with an advanced solid tumor such as melanoma, head and neck, liver or kidney cancer. The sample consisted of CD4+ or CD8+ T cells sorted from blood, taken in a trial of the OX40 agonist ivuxolimab. The CDR3 is CASSDWNTEAFF. CDR3 DNA sequence: TGTGCCAGCAGCGATTGGAACACTGAAGCTTTCTTT.